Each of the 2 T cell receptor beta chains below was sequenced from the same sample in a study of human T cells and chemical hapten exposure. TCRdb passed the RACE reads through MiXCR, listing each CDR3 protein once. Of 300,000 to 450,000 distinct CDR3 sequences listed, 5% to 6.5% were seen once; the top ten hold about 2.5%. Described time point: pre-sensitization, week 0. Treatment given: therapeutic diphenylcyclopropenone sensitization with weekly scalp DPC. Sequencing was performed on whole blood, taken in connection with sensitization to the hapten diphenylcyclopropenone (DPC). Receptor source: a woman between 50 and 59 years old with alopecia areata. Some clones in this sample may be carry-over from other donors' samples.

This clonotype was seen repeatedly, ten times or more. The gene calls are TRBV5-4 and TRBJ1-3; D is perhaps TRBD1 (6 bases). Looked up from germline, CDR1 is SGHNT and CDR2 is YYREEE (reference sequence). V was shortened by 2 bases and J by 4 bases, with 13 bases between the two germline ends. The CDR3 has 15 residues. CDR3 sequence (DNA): TGTGCCAGCAGCTTCGGAGGGGGGACCGGAAACACCATATATTTT. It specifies CASSFGGGTGNTIYF.

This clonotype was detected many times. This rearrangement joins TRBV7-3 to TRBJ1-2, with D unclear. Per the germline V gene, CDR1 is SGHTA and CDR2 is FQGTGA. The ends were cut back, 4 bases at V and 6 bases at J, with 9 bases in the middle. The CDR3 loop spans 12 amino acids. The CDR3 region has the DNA TGTGCCAGCAGCTCTGGCGGGGATGGCTACACCTTC. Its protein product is CASSSGGDGYTF.